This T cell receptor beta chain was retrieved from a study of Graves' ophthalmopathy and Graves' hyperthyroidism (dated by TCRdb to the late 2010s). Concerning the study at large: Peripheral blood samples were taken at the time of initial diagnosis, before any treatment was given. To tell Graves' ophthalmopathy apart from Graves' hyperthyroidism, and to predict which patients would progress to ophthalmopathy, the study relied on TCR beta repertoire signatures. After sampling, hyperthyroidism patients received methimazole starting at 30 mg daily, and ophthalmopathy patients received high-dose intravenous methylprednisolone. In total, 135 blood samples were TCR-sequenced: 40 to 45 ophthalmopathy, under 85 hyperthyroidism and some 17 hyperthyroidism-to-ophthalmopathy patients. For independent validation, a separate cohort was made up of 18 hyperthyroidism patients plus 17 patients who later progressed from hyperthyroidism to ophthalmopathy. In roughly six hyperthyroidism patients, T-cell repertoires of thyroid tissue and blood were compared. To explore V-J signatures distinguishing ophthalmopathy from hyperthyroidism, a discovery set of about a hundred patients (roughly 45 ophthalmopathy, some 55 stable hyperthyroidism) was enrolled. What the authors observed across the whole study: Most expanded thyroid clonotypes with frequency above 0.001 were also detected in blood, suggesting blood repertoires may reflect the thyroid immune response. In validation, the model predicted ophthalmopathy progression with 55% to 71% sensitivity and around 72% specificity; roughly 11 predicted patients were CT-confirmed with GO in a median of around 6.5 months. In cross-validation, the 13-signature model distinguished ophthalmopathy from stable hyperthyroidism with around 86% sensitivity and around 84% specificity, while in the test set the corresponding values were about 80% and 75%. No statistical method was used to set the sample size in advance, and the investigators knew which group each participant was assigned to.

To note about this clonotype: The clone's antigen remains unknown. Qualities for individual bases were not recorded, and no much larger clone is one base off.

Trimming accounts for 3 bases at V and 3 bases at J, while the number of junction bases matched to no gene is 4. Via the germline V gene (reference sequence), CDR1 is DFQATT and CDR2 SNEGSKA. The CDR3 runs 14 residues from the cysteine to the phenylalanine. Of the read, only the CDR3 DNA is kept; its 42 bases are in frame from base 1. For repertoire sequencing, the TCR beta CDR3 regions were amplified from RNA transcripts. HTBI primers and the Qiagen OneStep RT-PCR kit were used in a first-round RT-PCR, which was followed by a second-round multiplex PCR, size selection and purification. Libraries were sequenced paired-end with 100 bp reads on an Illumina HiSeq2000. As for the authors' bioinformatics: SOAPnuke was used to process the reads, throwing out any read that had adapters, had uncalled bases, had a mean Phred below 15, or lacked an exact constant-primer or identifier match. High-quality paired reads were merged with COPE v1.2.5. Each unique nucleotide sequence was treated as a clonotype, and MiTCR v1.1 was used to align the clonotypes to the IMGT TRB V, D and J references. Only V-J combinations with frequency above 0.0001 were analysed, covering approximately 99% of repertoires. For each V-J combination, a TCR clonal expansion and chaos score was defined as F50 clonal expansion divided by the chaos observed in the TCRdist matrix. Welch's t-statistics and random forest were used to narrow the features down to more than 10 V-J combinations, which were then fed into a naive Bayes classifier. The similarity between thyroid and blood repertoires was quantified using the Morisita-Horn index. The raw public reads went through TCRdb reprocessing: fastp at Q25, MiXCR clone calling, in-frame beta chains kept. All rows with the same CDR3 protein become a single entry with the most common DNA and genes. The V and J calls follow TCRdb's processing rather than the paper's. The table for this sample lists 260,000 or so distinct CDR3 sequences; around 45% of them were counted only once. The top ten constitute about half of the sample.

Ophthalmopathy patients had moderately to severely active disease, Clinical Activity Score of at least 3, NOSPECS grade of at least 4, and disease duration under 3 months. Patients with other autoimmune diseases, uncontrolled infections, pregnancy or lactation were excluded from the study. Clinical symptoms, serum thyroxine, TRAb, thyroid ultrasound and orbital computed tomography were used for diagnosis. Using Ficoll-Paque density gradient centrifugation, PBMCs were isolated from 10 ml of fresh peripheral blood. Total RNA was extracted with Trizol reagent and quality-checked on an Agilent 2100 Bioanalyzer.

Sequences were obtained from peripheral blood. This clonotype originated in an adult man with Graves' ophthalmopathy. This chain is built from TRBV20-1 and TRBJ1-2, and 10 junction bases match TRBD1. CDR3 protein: CSARQTGGDYGYTF. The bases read TGCAGTGCTAGGCAGACAGGGGGCGACTATGGCTACACCTTC.